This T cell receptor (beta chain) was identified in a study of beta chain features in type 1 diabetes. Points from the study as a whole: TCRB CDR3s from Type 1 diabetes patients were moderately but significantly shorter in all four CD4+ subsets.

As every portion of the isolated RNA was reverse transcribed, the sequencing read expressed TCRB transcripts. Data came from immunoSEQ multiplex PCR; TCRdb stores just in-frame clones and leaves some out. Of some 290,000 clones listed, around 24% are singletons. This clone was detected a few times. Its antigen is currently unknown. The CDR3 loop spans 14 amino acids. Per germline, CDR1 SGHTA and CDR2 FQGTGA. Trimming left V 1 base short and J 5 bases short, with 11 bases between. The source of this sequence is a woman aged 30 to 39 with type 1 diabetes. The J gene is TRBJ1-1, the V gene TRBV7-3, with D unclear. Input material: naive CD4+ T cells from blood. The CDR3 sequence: CASSLRAGQTEAFF. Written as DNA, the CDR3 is TGTGCCAGCAGCTTAAGGGCGGGTCAGACTGAAGCTTTCTTT.